Below, 16 T cell receptor beta chains from the same sample are listed, as sequenced in a study of blood T cell repertoires in COVID-19. Measured with immunoSEQ multiplex PCR; TCRdb has only the in-frame clones, and not every one. The sample includes 250,000 to 300,000 clones, 65% to 90% of them seen just once. Sample: peripheral blood. The receptors were gathered from a woman aged 55-70 years with active or convalescent COVID-19.

The chain joins TRBV6-5 to TRBJ1-2, with D tentatively TRBD1 (6 bases). Germline CDR1 is MNHEY and CDR2 is SVGAGI. V lost 2 bases and J 1 base, leaving 14 bases between the germline ends. The CDR3 length is 16 residues. CDR3 loop: CASSYGQQGINYGYTF. CDR3 coding DNA: TGTGCCAGCAGTTACGGGCAACAGGGTATTAACTATGGCTACACCTTC.

This clone was counted at least ten times. The chain couples TRBV25-1 to TRBJ2-5; D possibly corresponds to TRBD1 (7 bases). Germline V CDR1 and CDR2: MGHDK, SYGVNS. The length of the CDR3 is 13 residues. The V and J ends lost 3 bases and 5 bases respectively, with 10 bases between them. CDR3 protein: CASSDRGRETQYF. Here the CDR3 DNA reads TGTGCCAGCAGTGACAGGGGGAGGGAGACCCAGTACTTC.

V gene TRBV6-5 combines with J gene TRBJ1-6; D is perhaps TRBD1 (5 bases). This CDR3 has 15 residues. The germline V gene has CDR1 MNHEY and CDR2 SVGAGI. V gave up 5 bases and J gave up 10 bases, with 18 bases separating them. CDR3 residues: CASSPPLGGESPLHF. CDR3 nucleotide sequence: TGTGCCAGCAGTCCCCCCCTCGGGGGTGAGTCACCCCTCCACTTT.

V and J are TRBV4-2 and TRBJ1-2; maybe TRBD1 (6 bases). CDR1 and CDR2 from the germline V gene are LGHNA and YNFKEQ. The germline V and J ends were trimmed by 0 bases and 2 bases, with 13 bases remaining between them. The CDR3 runs 16 residues. The CDR3 DNA follows: TGTGCCAGCAGCCAAGACAGGGGAGCGGCAAACTATGGCTACACCTTC. It translates to CASSQDRGAANYGYTF.

In its sample, this clone was seen a few times. The CDR3 spells CASSQGLWSSYEQYF. The CDR3 DNA follows: TGTGCCAGCAGCCAAGGCTTGTGGAGCTCCTACGAGCAGTACTTC. The V call is TRBV3-1 (or the pseudogene TRBV3-2), the J call TRBJ2-7, with D hard to call. This CDR3 spans 15 amino acids. V was shortened by 1 base and J by 0 bases, with 10 bases between the two germline ends. Germline CDR1 is LGHDT and CDR2 is YNNKEL (reference sequence).

This chain connects TRBV2 to TRBJ1-2, with 9 bases lining up with TRBD1. The CDR3 runs 12 residues. Germline V lookup: CDR1 SNHLY, CDR2 FYNNEI. V lost 8 bases to trimming and J lost 5 bases; unmatched junction nucleotides: 3. The CDR3 is CASVGQGYGYTF. The CDR3 DNA follows: TGTGCCAGCGTGGGACAGGGTTATGGCTACACCTTC.

The sample holds a few counts of this clone. This chain connects TRBV19 to TRBJ2-2; D may be TRBD2 (6 bases). This CDR3 is 16 amino acids long. Germline CDR1 LNHDA, CDR2 SQIVND (reference sequence). Trimming took off 3 bases at V and 1 base at J, with 12 bases between the two ends. The CDR3 reads CASSMPQGGNTGELFF. The CDR3 DNA sequence: TGTGCCAGTAGTATGCCCCAGGGAGGGAACACCGGGGAGCTGTTTTTT. The full variable domain, with the rest looked up from reference TRBV19 and TRBJ2-2, is DGGITQSPKYLFRKEGQNVTLSCEQNLNHDAMYWYRQDPGQGLRLIYYSQIVNDFQKGDIAEGYSVSREKKESFPLTVTSAQKNPTAFYLCASSMPQGGNTGELFFGEGSRLTVL.

The V call is TRBV19, the J call TRBJ1-1, with 7 bases lining up with TRBD1. Germline V gives CDR1 LNHDA, CDR2 SQIVND (reference sequence). V was pared by 3 bases and J by 0 bases, with 10 bases of the junction left unmatched. The CDR3 is 17 amino acids. The CDR3 DNA reads TGTGCCAGTAGTATCCGCGGAGGGGGCGAAATGAACACTGAAGCTTTCTTT. The encoded protein is CASSIRGGGEMNTEAFF.

CDR3 amino acids: CASSLPGGGLNGYTF. CDR3 coding DNA: TGTGCCAGCAGTTTACCCGGGGGGGGACTAAATGGCTACACCTTC. The V gene is TRBV27, the J gene TRBJ1-2; TRBD1 might be the D (5 bases). The ends were cut back, 2 bases at V and 6 bases at J, with 16 bases in the middle. Germline V gene sequence: CDR1 MNHEY, CDR2 SMNVEV (reference sequence). CDR3 size: 15 residues.

This chain uses TRBV27 with TRBJ1-1; a possible D gene is TRBD1 (6 bases). Germline V gene lookup returns CDR1 MNHEY and CDR2 SMNVEV (reference sequence). There are 16 residues in the CDR3. V lost 6 bases to trimming and J lost 2 bases, with 19 bases between them. The CDR3 DNA sequence: TGTGCCAGCAGCCCTCTGCCGGGACAAAGAAACACTGAAGCTTTCTTT. Its translation is CASSPLPGQRNTEAFF.

The V and J genes are TRBV28 and TRBJ2-3; tentatively, D is TRBD1 (6 bases). Looked up from germline, CDR1 is MDHEN and CDR2 is SYDVKM. Trimming removed 3 bases from V and 5 bases from J, with 12 bases in between. The CDR3 totals 14 residues. In DNA, the CDR3 is TGTGCCAGCAGTTTGGGGGCGAGAGGAGATACGCAGTATTTT. This encodes CASSLGARGDTQYF.

This sequence joins TRBV4-3 and TRBJ1-1; no definite D call. Germline loops: CDR1 LGHNA, CDR2 YSLEER. V lost 4 bases to trimming and J lost 0 bases, with 9 bases between them. The length of the CDR3 is 14 residues. CDR3 residues: CASSPRPMNTEAFF. DNA of the CDR3: TGCGCCAGCAGCCCCAGGCCAATGAACACTGAAGCTTTCTTT.

V gene TRBV27 combines with J gene TRBJ2-7; a weak D match, TRBD2 (5 bases). The CDR3 runs to 11 residues. Germline CDR1 MNHEY, CDR2 SMNVEV (reference sequence). Trimming removed 5 bases at V and 6 bases at J, with 8 bases between. The CDR3 coding sequence is TGTGCCAGCAGTGAGGGCCTCGAGCAGTACTTC. This sequence encodes CASSEGLEQYF.

The chain links TRBV19 to TRBJ1-3; tentative D call: TRBD1 (5 bases). CDR1 and CDR2 (germline): LNHDA, SQIVND (reference sequence). V lost 3 bases, J lost 0 bases, and 12 bases lay in between. The CDR3 consists of 16 residues. The CDR3 protein is CASSIRGFDSGNTIYF. The CDR3, as DNA: TGTGCCAGTAGTATTAGGGGATTCGACTCTGGAAACACCATATATTTT. Combining the CDR3 with reference TRBV19 and TRBJ1-3 gives the whole variable domain DGGITQSPKYLFRKEGQNVTLSCEQNLNHDAMYWYRQDPGQGLRLIYYSQIVNDFQKGDIAEGYSVSREKKESFPLTVTSAQKNPTAFYLCASSIRGFDSGNTIYFGEGSWLTVV.

Remarks on this clone: This same CDR3 is encoded by further DNA sequences in the sample. The rearrangement joins TRBV12-3 or TRBV12-4 to TRBJ2-7; D call uncertain. Trimming left V 4 bases short and J 3 bases short, with 4 bases between. The CDR3 totals 11 residues. The CDR3 sequence is CASSSFYEQYF. The CDR3 DNA reads as TGTGCCAGCAGTTCATTCTACGAGCAGTACTTC.

The genes are TRBV3-1 (or the pseudogene TRBV3-2) and TRBJ1-2, with 7 bases fitting TRBD1. Per the germline V gene, CDR1 is LGHDT and CDR2 is YNNKEL (reference sequence). The CDR3 loop spans 14 amino acids. J was trimmed by 3 bases and V by 4 bases; bases with no gene match: 5. CDR3 in amino acids: CASSPTGLDYGYTF. CDR3 coding DNA: TGTGCCAGCAGCCCGACAGGGCTGGACTATGGCTACACCTTC.